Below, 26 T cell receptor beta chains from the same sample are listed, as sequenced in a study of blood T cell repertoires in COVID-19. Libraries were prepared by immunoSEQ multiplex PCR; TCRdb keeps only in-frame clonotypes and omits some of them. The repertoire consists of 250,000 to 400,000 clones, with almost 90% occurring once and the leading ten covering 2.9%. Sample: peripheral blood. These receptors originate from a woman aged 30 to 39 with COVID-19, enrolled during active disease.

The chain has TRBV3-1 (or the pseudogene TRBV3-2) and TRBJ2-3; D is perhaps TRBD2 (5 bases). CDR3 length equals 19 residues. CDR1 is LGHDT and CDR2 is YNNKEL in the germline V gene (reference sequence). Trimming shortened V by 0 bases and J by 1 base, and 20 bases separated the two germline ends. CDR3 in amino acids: CASSQDTPLTSGGTDTQYF. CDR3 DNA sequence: TGTGCCAGCAGCCAAGATACCCCTCTTACTAGTGGGGGCACAGATACGCAGTATTTT.

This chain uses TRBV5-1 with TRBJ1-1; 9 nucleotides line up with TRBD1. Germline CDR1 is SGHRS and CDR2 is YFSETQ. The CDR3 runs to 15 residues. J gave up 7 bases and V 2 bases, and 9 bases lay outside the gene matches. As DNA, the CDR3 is TGCGCCAGCAGCTTAATGGGACAGGGAACAGGTGAAGCTTTCTTT. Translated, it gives CASSLMGQGTGEAFF.

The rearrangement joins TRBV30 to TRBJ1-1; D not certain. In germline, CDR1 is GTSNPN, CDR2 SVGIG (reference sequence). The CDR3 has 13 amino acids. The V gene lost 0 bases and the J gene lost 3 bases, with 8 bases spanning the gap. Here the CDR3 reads CAWSVRGYTEAFF. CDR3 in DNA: TGTGCCTGGAGTGTACGGGGTTACACTGAAGCTTTCTTT.

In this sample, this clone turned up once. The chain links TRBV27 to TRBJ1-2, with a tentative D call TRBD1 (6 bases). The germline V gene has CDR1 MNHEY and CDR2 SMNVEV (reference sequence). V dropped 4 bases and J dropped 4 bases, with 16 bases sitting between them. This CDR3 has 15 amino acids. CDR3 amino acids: CASSYQGWGFYGYTF. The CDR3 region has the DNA TGTGCCAGCAGTTACCAGGGGTGGGGGTTCTATGGCTACACCTTC.

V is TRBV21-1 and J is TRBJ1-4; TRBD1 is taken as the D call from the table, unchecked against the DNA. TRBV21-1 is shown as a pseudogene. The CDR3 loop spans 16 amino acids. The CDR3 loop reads CASSTKTGATNEKLFF. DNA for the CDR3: TGTGCCAGCAGCACCAAAACAGGGGCAACTAATGAAAAACTGTTTTTT.

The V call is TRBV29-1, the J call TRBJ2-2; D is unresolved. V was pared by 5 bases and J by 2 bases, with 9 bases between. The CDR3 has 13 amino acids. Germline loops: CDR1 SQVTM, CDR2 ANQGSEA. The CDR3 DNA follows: TGCAGCGTTCGGAGCCCCAACACCGGGGAGCTGTTTTTT. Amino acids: CSVRSPNTGELFF.

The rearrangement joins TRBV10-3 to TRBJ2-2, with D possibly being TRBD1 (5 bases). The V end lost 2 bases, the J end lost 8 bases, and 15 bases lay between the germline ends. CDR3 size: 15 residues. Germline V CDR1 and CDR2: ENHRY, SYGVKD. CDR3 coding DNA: TGTGCCATCAGTGAGGATTTAGGGGTTGGTGGGGAGCTGTTTTTT. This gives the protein CAISEDLGVGGELFF.

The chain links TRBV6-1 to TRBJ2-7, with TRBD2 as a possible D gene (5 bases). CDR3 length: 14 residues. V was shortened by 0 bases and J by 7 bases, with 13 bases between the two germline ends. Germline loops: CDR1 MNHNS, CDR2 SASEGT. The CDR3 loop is CASSEASRGGEQYF. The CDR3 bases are TGTGCCAGCAGTGAAGCGTCCAGAGGCGGGGAGCAGTACTTC.

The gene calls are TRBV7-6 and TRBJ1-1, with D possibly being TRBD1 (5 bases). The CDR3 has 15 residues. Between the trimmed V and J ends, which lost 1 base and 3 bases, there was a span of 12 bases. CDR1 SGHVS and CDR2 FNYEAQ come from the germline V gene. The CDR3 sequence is CASSLGAGVDTEAFF. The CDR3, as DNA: TGTGCCAGCAGCTTAGGAGCGGGGGTTGACACTGAAGCTTTCTTT.

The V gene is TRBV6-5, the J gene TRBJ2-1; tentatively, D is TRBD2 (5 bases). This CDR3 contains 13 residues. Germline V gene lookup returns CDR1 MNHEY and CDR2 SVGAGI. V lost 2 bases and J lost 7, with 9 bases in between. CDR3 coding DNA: TGTGCCAGCAGTTACGCGGGTTCTAATGAGCAGTTCTTC. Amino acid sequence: CASSYAGSNEQFF.

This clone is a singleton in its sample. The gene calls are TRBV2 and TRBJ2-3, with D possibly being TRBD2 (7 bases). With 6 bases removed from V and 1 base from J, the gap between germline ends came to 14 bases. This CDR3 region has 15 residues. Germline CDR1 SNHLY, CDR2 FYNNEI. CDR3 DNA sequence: TGTGCCAGCAGCCCACAGGGAGGGGGCACAGATACGCAGTATTTT. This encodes CASSPQGGGTDTQYF. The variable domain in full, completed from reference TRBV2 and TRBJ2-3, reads EPEVTQTPSHQVTQMGQEVILRCVPISNHLYFYWYRQILGQKVEFLVSFYNNEISEKSEIFDDQFSVERPDGSNFTLKIRSTKLEDSAMYFCASSPQGGGTDTQYFGPGTRLTVL.

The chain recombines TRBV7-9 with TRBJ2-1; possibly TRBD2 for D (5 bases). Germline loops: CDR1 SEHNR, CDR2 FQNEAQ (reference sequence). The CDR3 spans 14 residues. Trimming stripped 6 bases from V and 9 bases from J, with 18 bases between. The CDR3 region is CASSREQVGVEQFF. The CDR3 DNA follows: TGTGCCAGCAGTCGAGAGCAAGTGGGAGTTGAGCAGTTCTTC.

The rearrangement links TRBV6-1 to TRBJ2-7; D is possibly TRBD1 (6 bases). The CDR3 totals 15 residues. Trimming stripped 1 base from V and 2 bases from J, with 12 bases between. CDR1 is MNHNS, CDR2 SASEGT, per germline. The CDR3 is CASSEGPTGPYEQYF. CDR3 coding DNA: TGTGCCAGCAGTGAAGGCCCGACAGGCCCCTACGAGCAGTACTTC.

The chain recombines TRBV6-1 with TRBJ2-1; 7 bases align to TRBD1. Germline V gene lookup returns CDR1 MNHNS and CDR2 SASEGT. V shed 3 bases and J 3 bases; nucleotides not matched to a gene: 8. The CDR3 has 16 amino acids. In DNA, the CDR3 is TGTGCCAGCAGTGAGGACAGGCGACTAAACTACAATGAGCAGTTCTTC. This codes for CASSEDRRLNYNEQFF.

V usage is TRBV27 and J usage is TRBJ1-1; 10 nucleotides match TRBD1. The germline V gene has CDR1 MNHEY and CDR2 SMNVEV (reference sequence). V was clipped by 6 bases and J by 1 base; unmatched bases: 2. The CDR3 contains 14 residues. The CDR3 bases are TGTGCCAGCAGCCGACAGGGGGCGAACACTGAAGCTTTCTTT. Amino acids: CASSRQGANTEAFF.

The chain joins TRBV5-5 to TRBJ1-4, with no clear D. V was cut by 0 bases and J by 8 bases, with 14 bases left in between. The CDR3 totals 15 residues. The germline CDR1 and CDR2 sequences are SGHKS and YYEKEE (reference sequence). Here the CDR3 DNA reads TGTGCCAGCAGCTTGGAGACTGGTTTGCGGGAAAAACTGTTTTTT. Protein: CASSLETGLREKLFF.

CDR3 in amino acids: CASSLQGLVEETQYF. As DNA, the CDR3 is TGCGCCAGCAGCTTACAGGGTTTGGTGGAAGAGACCCAGTACTTC. This chain uses TRBV5-1 with TRBJ2-5, with D perhaps matching TRBD1 (6 bases). This CDR3 has 15 residues. The V gene's germline CDR1 is SGHRS and CDR2 YFSETQ. V lost 2 bases, J lost 3 bases, and 14 bases lay in between.

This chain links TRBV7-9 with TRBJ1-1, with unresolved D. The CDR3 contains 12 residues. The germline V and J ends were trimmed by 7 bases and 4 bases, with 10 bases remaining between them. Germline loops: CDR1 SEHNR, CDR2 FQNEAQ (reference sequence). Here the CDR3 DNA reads TGTGCCAGCAACAGACACCTCACTGAAGCTTTCTTT. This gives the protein CASNRHLTEAFF.

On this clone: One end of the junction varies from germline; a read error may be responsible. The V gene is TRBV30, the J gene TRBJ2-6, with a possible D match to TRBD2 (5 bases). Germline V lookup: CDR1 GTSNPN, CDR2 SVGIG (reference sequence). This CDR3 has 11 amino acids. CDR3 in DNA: TGCGCGGGCTCTGGGGCCAACGTCCTGACTTTC. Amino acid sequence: CAGSGANVLTF.

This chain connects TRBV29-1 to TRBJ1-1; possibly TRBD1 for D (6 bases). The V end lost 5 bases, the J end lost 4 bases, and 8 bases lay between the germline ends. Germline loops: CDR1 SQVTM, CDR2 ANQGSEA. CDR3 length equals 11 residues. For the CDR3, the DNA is TGCAGCGTTTTCAGGGGCACTGAAGCTTTCTTT. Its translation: CSVFRGTEAFF.

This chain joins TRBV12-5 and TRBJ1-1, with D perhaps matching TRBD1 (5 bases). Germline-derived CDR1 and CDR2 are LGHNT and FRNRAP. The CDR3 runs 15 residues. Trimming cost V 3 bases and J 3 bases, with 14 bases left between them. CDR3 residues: CASGLAGKKDTEAFF. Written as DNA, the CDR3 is TGTGCTAGTGGTTTAGCAGGGAAGAAGGACACTGAAGCTTTCTTT.

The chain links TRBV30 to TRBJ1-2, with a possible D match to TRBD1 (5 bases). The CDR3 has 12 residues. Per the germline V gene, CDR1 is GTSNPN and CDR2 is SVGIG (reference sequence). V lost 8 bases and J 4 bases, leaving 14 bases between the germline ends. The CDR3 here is CAVGDSSYGYTF. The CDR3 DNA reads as TGTGCCGTCGGAGACAGCTCCTATGGCTACACCTTC.

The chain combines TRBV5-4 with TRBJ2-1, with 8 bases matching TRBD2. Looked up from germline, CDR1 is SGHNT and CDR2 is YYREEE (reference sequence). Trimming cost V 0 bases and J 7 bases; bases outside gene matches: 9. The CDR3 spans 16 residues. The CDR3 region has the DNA TGTGCCAGCAGCTTGGGGGCAGGACGGGAGGGGAATGAGCAGTTCTTC. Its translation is CASSLGAGREGNEQFF.

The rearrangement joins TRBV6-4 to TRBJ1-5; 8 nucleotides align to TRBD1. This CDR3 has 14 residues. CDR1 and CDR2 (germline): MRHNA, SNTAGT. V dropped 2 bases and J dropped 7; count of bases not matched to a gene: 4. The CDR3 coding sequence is TGTGCCAGCAGTGACCCAGACAGGGGACAGCCCCAGCATTTT. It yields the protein CASSDPDRGQPQHF.

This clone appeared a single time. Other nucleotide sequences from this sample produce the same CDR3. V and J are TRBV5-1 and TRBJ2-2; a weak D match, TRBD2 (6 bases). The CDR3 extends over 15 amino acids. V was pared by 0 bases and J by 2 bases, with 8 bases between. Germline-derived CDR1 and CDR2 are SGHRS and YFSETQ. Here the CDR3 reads CASSLGRANTGELFF. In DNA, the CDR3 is TGCGCCAGCAGCTTGGGGAGGGCCAACACCGGGGAGCTGTTTTTT.

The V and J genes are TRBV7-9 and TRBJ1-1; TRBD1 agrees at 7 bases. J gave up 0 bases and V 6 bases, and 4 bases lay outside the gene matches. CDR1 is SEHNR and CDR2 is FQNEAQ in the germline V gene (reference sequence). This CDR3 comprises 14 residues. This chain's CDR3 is CASRRDRVNTEAFF. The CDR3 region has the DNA TGTGCCAGCAGACGTGACAGGGTGAACACTGAAGCTTTCTTT.